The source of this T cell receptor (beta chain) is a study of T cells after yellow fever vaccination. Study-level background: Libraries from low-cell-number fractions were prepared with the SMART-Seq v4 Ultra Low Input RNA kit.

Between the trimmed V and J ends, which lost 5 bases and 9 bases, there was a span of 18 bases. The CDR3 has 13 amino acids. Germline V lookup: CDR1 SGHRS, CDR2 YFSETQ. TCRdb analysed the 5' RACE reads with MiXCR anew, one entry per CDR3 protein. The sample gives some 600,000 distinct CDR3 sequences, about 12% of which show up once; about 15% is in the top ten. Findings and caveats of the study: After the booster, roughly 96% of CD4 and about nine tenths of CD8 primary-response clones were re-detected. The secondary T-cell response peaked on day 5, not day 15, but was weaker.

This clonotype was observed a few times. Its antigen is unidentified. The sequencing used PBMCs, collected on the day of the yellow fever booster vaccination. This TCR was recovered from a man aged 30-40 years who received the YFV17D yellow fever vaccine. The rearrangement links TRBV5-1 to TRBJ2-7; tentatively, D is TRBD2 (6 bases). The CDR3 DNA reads TGCGCCAGCAGGGCAACTAGCCTCGAGGGGCAGTACTTC. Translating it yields CASRATSLEGQYF.